A selection of T cell receptor beta chains follows, all from one sample in a study of blood T cell repertoires in COVID-19. The table came from immunoSEQ multiplex PCR; TCRdb's copy has only in-frame clones and leaves some out. The sample gives 110,000 to 150,000 clones, around 88% of which show up once; about 2.9% is in the top ten. The sample taken for sequencing was peripheral blood. These receptors came from a man aged 60-69 years with active or convalescent COVID-19. Both conserved end residues are part of each CDR3. The order of the fields is clone size, J gene, V gene, D gene, CDR3 DNA, CDR3 protein. D genes are given only for firm matches. Expanded clones are given a class, and other clones once, few, many or no size at all.

abundance: NA
j_gene: TRBJ1-2
v_gene: TRBV29-1
d_gene: NA
CDR3nt: TGCAGCGTTGAAGATCTAAATCAGGGGCAGTGGGGCTACACCTTC
CDR3aa: CSVEDLNQGQWGYTF

abundance: NA
j_gene: TRBJ1-5
v_gene: TRBV6-5
d_gene: NA
CDR3nt: TGTGCCAGCAGTTACTCCAGGGGTCAGCCCCAGCATTTT
CDR3aa: CASSYSRGQPQHF

abundance: NA
j_gene: TRBJ1-1
v_gene: TRBV9
d_gene: TRBD1
CDR3nt: TGTGCCAGCAGCGCTGGACAGGGGGTTTTCACTGAAGCTTTCTTT
CDR3aa: CASSAGQGVFTEAFF

abundance: NA
j_gene: TRBJ2-5
v_gene: TRBV5-1
d_gene: TRBD2
CDR3nt: TGCGCCACCACCCTTCCCGGGGGGAACCAAGAGACCCAGTACTTC
CDR3aa: CATTLPGGNQETQYF

abundance: NA
j_gene: TRBJ2-7
v_gene: TRBV4-1
d_gene: NA
CDR3nt: TGCGCCAGCAGCCAGCTAGCTGGATCCTACGAGCAGTACTTC
CDR3aa: CASSQLAGSYEQYF

abundance: NA
j_gene: TRBJ1-5
v_gene: TRBV5-8
d_gene: NA
CDR3nt: TGTGCCAGCAGCTCCCTCGGCAATCAGCCCCAGCATTTT
CDR3aa: CASSSLGNQPQHF

abundance: NA
j_gene: TRBJ1-1
v_gene: TRBV15
d_gene: NA
CDR3nt: TGTGCCACCAGCAACGCAGGGGTGAACACTGAAGCTTTCTTT
CDR3aa: CATSNAGVNTEAFF

abundance: few
j_gene: TRBJ1-5
v_gene: TRBV2
d_gene: TRBD1
CDR3nt: TGTGCCAGCAATAGGGACAGTACTAATCAGCCCCAGCATTTT
CDR3aa: CASNRDSTNQPQHF

abundance: NA
j_gene: TRBJ2-3
v_gene: TRBV18
d_gene: NA
CDR3nt: TGTGCCAGCTCACCTCCTAGCAACGCAGATACGCAGTATTTT
CDR3aa: CASSPPSNADTQYF

abundance: once
j_gene: TRBJ1-2
v_gene: TRBV7-2
d_gene: TRBD1
CDR3nt: TGTGCCAGCAGCCACCGACAGGGTCGAAGTGACTATGGCTACACCTTC
CDR3aa: CASSHRQGRSDYGYTF

abundance: NA
j_gene: TRBJ2-1
v_gene: TRBV4-3
d_gene: NA
CDR3nt: TGCGCCAGCAGCCAACGAACAACCTACAATGAGCAGTTCTTC
CDR3aa: CASSQRTTYNEQFF

abundance: few
j_gene: TRBJ2-7
v_gene: TRBV27
d_gene: NA
CDR3nt: TGTGCCAGCAGTTCCCTCTACGAGCAGTACTTC
CDR3aa: CASSSLYEQYF

abundance: NA
j_gene: TRBJ1-5
v_gene: TRBV28
d_gene: NA
CDR3nt: TGTGCCAGCAGCACCGGACAGTCCCAGCCCCAGCATTTT
CDR3aa: CASSTGQSQPQHF

abundance: NA
j_gene: TRBJ2-3
v_gene: TRBV5-1
d_gene: TRBD1
CDR3nt: TGCGCCAGCAGCTTGGCCGGACAGGCTAGCACAGATACGCAGTATTTT
CDR3aa: CASSLAGQASTDTQYF

abundance: NA
j_gene: TRBJ1-2
v_gene: TRBV11-3
d_gene: NA
CDR3nt: TGTGCCAGCAGCTTAGAGCGACCAGGGAACTATGGCTACACCTTC
CDR3aa: CASSLERPGNYGYTF

abundance: few
j_gene: TRBJ2-7
v_gene: TRBV5-1
d_gene: NA
CDR3nt: TGCGCCAGCAACTCCGGACAGTCCTACGAGCAGTACTTC
CDR3aa: CASNSGQSYEQYF

abundance: NA
j_gene: TRBJ2-7
v_gene: TRBV4-3
d_gene: NA
CDR3nt: TGCGCCAGCAGCCAAGATCTTTCCGGGTACGAGCAGTACTTC
CDR3aa: CASSQDLSGYEQYF

abundance: few
j_gene: TRBJ2-7
v_gene: TRBV2
d_gene: TRBD1
CDR3nt: TGTGCCAGCAGTCTGAGTCAGGGGGTCAACGAGCAGTACTTC
CDR3aa: CASSLSQGVNEQYF

abundance: NA
j_gene: TRBJ1-1
v_gene: TRBV30
d_gene: NA
CDR3nt: TGTGCCTGGAGTGACAGTCAAAGTGAAGCTTTCTTT
CDR3aa: CAWSDSQSEAFF

abundance: NA
j_gene: TRBJ1-2
v_gene: TRBV28
d_gene: NA
CDR3nt: TGTGCCAGCAGTTTGGACAGAAACTATGGCTACACCTTC
CDR3aa: CASSLDRNYGYTF

abundance: NA
j_gene: TRBJ2-7
v_gene: TRBV5-4
d_gene: NA
CDR3nt: TGTGCCAGCAGCTTAATAGAATCGAGGTACGAGCAGTACTTC
CDR3aa: CASSLIESRYEQYF

abundance: NA
j_gene: TRBJ1-2
v_gene: TRBV7-7
d_gene: NA
CDR3nt: TGTGCTAGCAGCCCTGGACCGACAGCCGCCTATGGCTACACCTTC
CDR3aa: CASSPGPTAAYGYTF